These T cell receptor beta chains were read from a single sample in a study of shared clonotypes between healthy human individuals. Produced via immunoSEQ multiplex PCR; TCRdb's table is partial and in-frame only. The table records around 690,000 clones, 90% of them present only once. Input material: memory CD8+ T cells from PBMCs. The receptors were sampled from a man between 18 and 29 years old in good health. Some clones in this sample may be carry-over from other donors' samples. The CDR3 runs from the conserved cysteine through the conserved F or W. The D gene is left open where the match is weak. The size field is filled for only some rows; it gives once, few, many or a size class.

>.|14|TRBV5-1|TRBJ2-3|.
CASSLDDDPDTQYF
TGCGCCAGCAGCTTGGACGACGACCCCGATACGCAGTATTTT
>.|15|TRBV7-9|TRBJ2-5|.
CASSSQAGREETQYF
TGTGCCAGCAGCTCCCAAGCAGGCCGGGAAGAGACCCAGTACTTC
>.|15|TRBV2|TRBJ1-5|.
CASSEVRISNQPQHF
TGTGCCAGCAGTGAGGTCAGAATTAGCAATCAGCCCCAGCATTTT
>few|11|TRBV29-1|TRBJ1-4|.
CSVDVSRKLFF
TGCAGCGTCGATGTATCGCGGAAACTGTTTTTT
>.|15|TRBV7-9|TRBJ2-5|TRBD2
CASSQGLAGRYTQYF
TGTGCCAGCAGCCAGGGACTAGCGGGGCGGTATACCCAGTACTTC
>.|15|TRBV21-1|TRBJ1-2|.
CASSPEITRFYGYTF
TGTGCCAGCAGCCCCGAGATTACCAGGTTCTATGGCTACACCTTC
>.|15|TRBV15|TRBJ2-6|.
CATSSPGAGANVLTF
TGTGCCACCAGCAGTCCGGGTGCTGGGGCCAACGTCCTGACTTTC
>.|18|TRBV7-6|TRBJ1-1|TRBD1
CASSFPTGTGDGSTEAFF
TGTGCCAGCAGCTTCCCTACCGGGACAGGGGACGGTAGTACTGAAGCTTTCTTT
>.|14|TRBV7-2|TRBJ2-5|TRBD2
CASSSSGLQETQYF
TGTGCCAGCAGCTCTAGCGGGTTGCAAGAGACCCAGTACTTC
>.|15|TRBV9|TRBJ2-7|TRBD2
CASSVGLAEVYEQYF
TGTGCCAGCAGCGTAGGACTAGCGGAGGTCTACGAGCAGTACTTC
>once|17|TRBV27|TRBJ1-5|TRBD1
CASSSRTGAPNNQPQHF
TGTGCCAGCAGTTCGCGGACAGGGGCTCCTAACAATCAGCCCCAGCATTTT
>.|14|TRBV6-5|TRBJ1-4|.
CASSYQAGNEKLFF
TGTGCCAGCAGTTACCAGGCGGGTAATGAAAAACTGTTTTTT
>.|15|TRBV6-5|TRBJ1-4|TRBD1
CASSPDREGDEKLFF
TGTGCCAGCAGTCCCGACAGGGAGGGTGATGAAAAACTGTTTTTT
>.|12|TRBV27|TRBJ2-1|.
CASSFSGNEQFF
TGTGCCAGCAGTTTTTCGGGGAATGAGCAGTTCTTC
>few|15|TRBV4-2|TRBJ2-7|.
CASSQVVSPLYEQYF
TGTGCCAGCAGCCAAGTAGTATCCCCTCTTTACGAGCAGTACTTC
>.|15|TRBV2|TRBJ1-3|.
CASGDGGASGNTIYF
TGTGCCAGCGGGGACGGGGGGGCAAGTGGAAACACCATATATTTT
>.|14|TRBV7-9|TRBJ1-2|.
CASSLAIEAYGYTF
TGTGCCAGCAGCTTAGCAATTGAAGCCTATGGCTACACCTTC
>.|13|TRBV7-8|TRBJ1-4|.
CASIGGREGKLFF
TGTGCCAGCATCGGCGGCAGGGAGGGAAAACTGTTTTTT
>.|14|TRBV6-5|TRBJ1-1|.
CASSYSRGNTEAFF
TGTGCCAGCAGTTACTCAAGGGGGAACACTGAAGCTTTCTTT
>.|14|TRBV6-5|TRBJ1-1|TRBD1
CASSHTGEVTEAFF
TGTGCCAGCAGTCATACAGGGGAGGTGACTGAAGCTTTCTTT
>.|15|TRBV7-3|TRBJ2-1|.
CASSLSASSYNEQFF
TGTGCCAGCAGCTTAAGCGCAAGCTCCTACAATGAGCAGTTCTTC
>.|13|TRBV28|TRBJ2-4|TRBD1
CASRVRGLNIQYF
TGTGCCAGCAGGGTCAGGGGGCTCAACATTCAGTACTTC
>.|16|TRBV27|TRBJ1-4|.
CASSLRYGRRNEKLFF
TGTGCCAGCAGTTTAAGGTACGGGAGGAGAAATGAAAAACTGTTTTTT
>.|14|TRBV19|TRBJ2-1|.
CASSIIGTDNEQFF
TGTGCCAGTAGTATCATCGGGACGGACAATGAGCAGTTCTTC
>.|15|TRBV28|TRBJ1-4|TRBD1
CASSTHQGARGKLFF
TGTGCCAGCAGTACTCATCAGGGGGCGCGAGGAAAACTGTTTTTT
>.|15|TRBV19|TRBJ1-2|TRBD1
CASSISGTGANGYTF
TGTGCCAGTAGTATAAGTGGGACAGGGGCCAATGGCTACACCTTC
>.|11|TRBV28|TRBJ1-6|.
CASSSGAPLHF
TGTGCCAGCAGTTCAGGGGCACCCCTCCACTTT
>.|12|TRBV27|TRBJ2-3|.
CASRPVTDTQYF
TGTGCCAGCAGGCCAGTCACAGATACGCAGTATTTT
>.|14|TRBV4-2|TRBJ2-1|.
CASSPMLGHNEQFF
TGTGCCAGCAGCCCCATGTTGGGCCACAATGAGCAGTTCTTC
>.|13|TRBV28|TRBJ2-7|TRBD1
CATRDRGKYEQYF
TGTGCCACCAGGGACAGGGGTAAGTACGAGCAGTACTTC
>.|20|TRBV28|TRBJ2-2|TRBD2
CASSLAHKTSGSYNTGELFF
TGTGCCAGCAGTTTAGCCCATAAGACTAGCGGGAGTTATAACACCGGGGAGCTGTTTTTT
>.|17|TRBV27|TRBJ2-7|TRBD2
CASSPRGTSGSFYEQYF
TGTGCCAGCAGTCCCCGCGGGACTAGCGGGAGTTTCTACGAGCAGTACTTC
>.|17|TRBV7-9|TRBJ1-5|TRBD1
CASSLDEGQTFNQPQHF
TGTGCCAGCAGCTTAGATGAGGGACAGACCTTCAATCAGCCCCAGCATTTT
>.|14|TRBV28|TRBJ2-3|TRBD2
CASSDSGRTDTQYF
TGTGCCAGCAGTGATAGCGGGAGAACAGATACGCAGTATTTT
>.|13|TRBV5-1|TRBJ2-3|TRBD2
CASGGGPTDTQYF
TGCGCCAGCGGGGGGGGACCCACAGATACGCAGTATTTT
>.|15|TRBV27|TRBJ2-6|.
CASKARGGGANVLTF
TGTGCCAGCAAAGCCAGGGGCGGTGGGGCCAACGTCCTGACTTTC
>.|14|TRBV7-8|TRBJ2-1|.
CASSLGGRYNEQFF
TGTGCCAGCAGCTTAGGAGGTCGGTACAATGAGCAGTTCTTC
>.|13|TRBV27|TRBJ2-1|.
CASSYGRRNEQFF
TGTGCCAGCAGTTACGGACGGAGAAATGAGCAGTTCTTC
>.|13|TRBV4-1|TRBJ2-7|.
CASSGDGTYEQYF
TGCGCCAGCAGTGGGGATGGGACCTACGAGCAGTACTTC
>once|14|TRBV30|TRBJ2-3|.
CAWSEVSSLDTQYF
TGTGCCTGGAGTGAGGTGTCGAGCTTAGATACGCAGTATTTT
>once|15|TRBV6-6|TRBJ2-1|.
CASSYSRGTLNEQFF
TGTGCCAGCAGTTACTCTAGGGGGACCCTCAATGAGCAGTTCTTC
>.|12|TRBV29-1|TRBJ2-3|.
CSGSGLPTTQYF
TGCAGCGGGAGTGGACTTCCAACTACGCAGTATTTT
>.|15|TRBV19|TRBJ2-7|TRBD2
CASSPLAGVQYEQYF
TGTGCCAGTAGTCCCTTAGCGGGAGTGCAATACGAGCAGTACTTC
>.|14|TRBV19|TRBJ2-1|.
CASSIGGYYNEQFF
TGTGCCAGTAGTATAGGCGGATACTACAATGAGCAGTTCTTC
>few|14|TRBV9|TRBJ1-1|.
CASSPLRDPTEAFF
TGTGCCAGCAGCCCGCTCAGGGATCCCACTGAAGCTTTCTTT